Below, 24 T cell receptor beta chains from the same sample are listed, as sequenced in a study of CD8+ T cells in alopecia areata. Extraction and reverse transcription of RNA yielded cDNA as the sequencing template. Profiled with immunoSEQ multiplex PCR; TCRdb holds only in-frame clones, not every one. The sample has hundreds of thousands of clones, 65% to 70% seen once. The specimen comprised CD4+ T cells sorted from blood, sampled at week 0. These receptors came from a human donor with alopecia areata.

This clone was seen a handful of times. V gene TRBV7-9 combines with J gene TRBJ2-7, with TRBD1 identical over 10 bases. The CDR3 consists of 14 residues. V trimming: 5 bases; J trimming: 3 bases; junction bases outside the gene matches: 4. Germline-derived CDR1 and CDR2 are SEHNR and FQNEAQ (reference sequence). The CDR3 region is CASSHRDRGYEQYF. The CDR3 nucleotides are TGTGCCAGCAGCCACCGGGACAGGGGCTACGAGCAGTACTTC.

This rearrangement joins TRBV30 to TRBJ2-1; 9 bases are a match to TRBD2. From germline, CDR1 is GTSNPN and CDR2 SVGIG (reference sequence). With 4 bases clipped from V and 2 bases from J, the junction kept 12 bases outside the gene matches. This CDR3 has 17 amino acids. CDR3 in amino acids: CAWNGGGAGTTYNEQFF. CDR3 DNA sequence: TGTGCCTGGAACGGCGGGGGGGCCGGTACTACCTACAATGAGCAGTTCTTC.

The chain has TRBV11-3 and TRBJ2-1, with D possibly being TRBD1 (7 bases). This CDR3 has 15 residues. CDR1 is SGHNT, CDR2 YENEEA, per germline. Trimming shortened V by 6 bases and J by 7 bases, and 19 bases separated the two germline ends. CDR3 sequence: CASRGGTAPRNEQFF. CDR3 bases: TGTGCCAGCAGAGGCGGGACAGCCCCTCGGAATGAGCAGTTCTTC.

In nucleotides, the CDR3 is TGTGCCAGCAGCCAAGATCTCGGACGGGGGACCCAGTACTTC. Translated: CASSQDLGRGTQYF. The J gene is TRBJ2-5, the V gene TRBV4-2; possible D gene TRBD2, 5 bases. The CDR3 is made up of 14 amino acids. V lost 0 bases, J lost 7 bases, and 12 bases lay in between. Looked up from germline, CDR1 is LGHNA and CDR2 is YNFKEQ.

Comments on this clone: Other DNA sequences of this sample code for an identical CDR3. The chain is built from TRBV30 and TRBJ2-7; D not certain. Germline lookup yields CDR1 GTSNPN and CDR2 SVGIG (reference sequence). V was clipped by 2 bases and J by 1 base, with 3 bases between them. This CDR3 is 11 amino acids long. The CDR3 DNA reads TGTGCCTGGAGTACGTCCTACGAGCAGTACTTC. Protein: CAWSTSYEQYF. The whole variable domain, remainder taken from reference TRBV30 and TRBJ2-7, is SQTIHQWPATLVQPVGSPLSLECTVEGTSNPNLYWYRQAAGRGLQLLFYSVGIGQISSEVPQNLSASRPQDRQFILSSKKLLLSDSGFYLCAWSTSYEQYFGPGTRLTVT.

This chain uses TRBV29-1 with TRBJ2-3, with D tentatively TRBD1 (8 bases). The CDR3 is 14 residues long. V lost 8 bases and J lost 0, with 15 bases in between. CDR1 SQVTM and CDR2 ANQGSEA come from the germline V gene. CDR3 nucleotide sequence: TGCAGCACCACAGGGGGGGCTAGCACAGATACGCAGTATTTT. This translates into CSTTGGASTDTQYF.

J is TRBJ2-3 and V is TRBV20-1; D remains ambiguous. Germline CDR1 and CDR2: DFQATT and SNEGSKA (reference sequence). The CDR3 extends over 10 amino acids. Trimming took 6 bases from V and 7 from J, leaving 8 bases between them. CDR3 protein: CSAMANTQYF. CDR3 sequence (DNA): TGCAGTGCGATGGCTAATACGCAGTATTTT.

The chain combines TRBV30 with TRBJ1-1; 7 bases line up with TRBD1. The CDR3 is made up of 13 amino acids. Germline V gives CDR1 GTSNPN, CDR2 SVGIG (reference sequence). With 7 bases clipped from V and 1 base from J, the junction kept 6 bases outside the gene matches. Written as DNA, the CDR3 is TGTGCCTCACTGGGACAGTCGAACACTGAAGCTTTCTTT. Amino acid sequence: CASLGQSNTEAFF.

This clone was picked up a small number of times. The chain links TRBV29-1 to TRBJ2-5, with a tentative D call TRBD1 (6 bases). Germline values: CDR1 SQVTM, CDR2 ANQGSEA. V lost 4 bases to trimming and J lost 10 bases, with 16 bases between them. The CDR3 consists of 12 residues. CDR3 sequence: CSVARQVAGQYF. In nucleotides, the CDR3 is TGCAGCGTTGCCAGACAGGTCGCCGGCCAGTACTTC.

The V call is TRBV9, the J call TRBJ2-1; 8 bases are shared with TRBD1. The J segment lost 2 bases and the V segment lost 3 bases, leaving 4 bases of the junction unmatched. Germline CDR1 is SGDLS and CDR2 is YYNGEE. The CDR3 is 15 residues long. CDR3 protein: CASSAGTGTYNEQFF. As DNA, the CDR3 is TGTGCCAGCAGCGCCGGGACAGGAACCTACAATGAGCAGTTCTTC.

The chain links TRBV6-5 to TRBJ2-1; 9 bases are a match to TRBD1. V was pared by 4 bases and J by 1 base, with 5 bases of the junction left unmatched. Germline V gene sequence: CDR1 MNHEY, CDR2 SVGAGI. The CDR3 length is 16 residues. CDR3: CASSSRQGGSYNEQFF. In DNA, the CDR3 is TGTGCCAGCAGTTCCCGACAGGGGGGGTCCTACAATGAGCAGTTCTTC.

DNA of the CDR3: TGTGCCTGGGGACTAGACAGCGCGGAGACCCAGTACTTC. Translation: CAWGLDSAETQYF. The genes are TRBV30 and TRBJ2-5; 7 bases agree with TRBD2. The V segment lost 5 bases and the J segment 5 bases; nucleotides outside the gene matches: 8. The CDR3 length is 13 residues. Looked up from germline, CDR1 is GTSNPN and CDR2 is SVGIG (reference sequence).

The chain combines TRBV5-1 with TRBJ1-6; D gene ambiguous. The CDR3 contains 14 residues. V lost 2 bases to trimming and J lost 9 bases, with 12 bases between them. Germline values: CDR1 SGHRS, CDR2 YFSETQ. The chain's CDR3 is CASSFNKAGSPLHF. The CDR3 nucleotides read TGCGCCAGCAGCTTTAATAAAGCTGGTTCACCCCTCCACTTT.

J is TRBJ1-1 and V is TRBV6-5; D may be TRBD1 (5 bases). Trimming shortened V by 6 bases and J by 1 base, and 9 bases separated the two germline ends. Germline V gene lookup returns CDR1 MNHEY and CDR2 SVGAGI. There are 13 residues in the CDR3. CDR3 DNA sequence: TGTGCCAGCAGCCGGGGGACGAACACTGAAGCTTTCTTT. It is translated as CASSRGTNTEAFF.

V gene TRBV29-1 combines with J gene TRBJ2-7; TRBD1 might be the D (6 bases). The germline V gene has CDR1 SQVTM and CDR2 ANQGSEA. Trimming pared 3 bases from V and 0 bases from J, leaving 12 bases between. The CDR3 extends over 14 amino acids. The CDR3: CSVETGASSYEQYF. The CDR3 DNA sequence: TGCAGCGTTGAGACAGGCGCAAGCTCCTACGAGCAGTACTTC.

This clone was observed a single time. The CDR3 region is CASSFYGADIQYF. Written as DNA, the CDR3 is TGTGCCAGCAGCTTTTACGGGGCGGACATTCAGTACTTC. The chain uses TRBV5-6 and TRBJ2-4; D may match TRBD1 or TRBD2 (5 bases each). This CDR3 is built from 13 residues. The germline V gene has CDR1 SGHDT and CDR2 YYEEEE. The V end lost 2 bases, the J end lost 8 bases, and 11 bases lay between the germline ends.

This clone was picked up a small number of times. The V gene is TRBV7-9, the J gene TRBJ1-3; D not resolved. V gave up 2 bases and J gave up 0 bases, with 5 bases separating them. The CDR3 spans 14 residues. Germline CDR1 is SEHNR and CDR2 is FQNEAQ (reference sequence). The CDR3 region is CASSLQSSGNTIYF. CDR3 coding DNA: TGTGCCAGCAGCTTACAGAGCTCTGGAAACACCATATATTTT.

The chain recombines TRBV5-1 with TRBJ1-1; D may be TRBD1 (5 bases). Per germline, CDR1 SGHRS and CDR2 YFSETQ. CDR3 size: 13 residues. Trimming removed 4 bases from V and 8 bases from J, with 15 bases in between. CDR3 bases: TGCGCCAGCAGCGCGGCGGGGGTTTGGGAAGCTTTCTTT. The encoded protein is CASSAAGVWEAFF.

The chain couples TRBV29-1 to TRBJ1-1, with D unresolved. Trimming took off 5 bases at V and 1 base at J, with 14 bases between the two ends. Germline V gives CDR1 SQVTM, CDR2 ANQGSEA. This CDR3 is built from 14 residues. The CDR3 coding sequence is TGCAGCGTTAGGACCGGAAAGGGGAACACTGAAGCTTTCTTT. It is translated as CSVRTGKGNTEAFF.

This clone was detected once. The chain carries TRBV10-3 and TRBJ1-1; TRBD1 is a possible D gene (6 bases). CDR3 length: 13 residues. V lost 7 bases to trimming and J lost 1 base, with 10 bases between them. Per the germline V gene, CDR1 is ENHRY and CDR2 is SYGVKD. The CDR3 protein is CAIKGHQNTEAFF. The CDR3 nucleotides are TGTGCCATCAAGGGACACCAGAACACTGAAGCTTTCTTT.

This clone was seen a handful of times. The CDR3 DNA reads TGTGCCATCAGTGAGCAGGACAGAAAGTACGAGCAGTACTTC. Translated, it gives CAISEQDRKYEQYF. The chain has TRBV10-3 and TRBJ2-7; a possible D gene is TRBD1 (6 bases). Trimming stripped 2 bases from V and 4 bases from J, with 12 bases between. Germline V gives CDR1 ENHRY, CDR2 SYGVKD. The CDR3 extends over 14 amino acids.

The J gene is TRBJ2-7, the V gene TRBV20-1; 7 bases are shared with TRBD1. CDR1 is DFQATT and CDR2 is SNEGSKA in the germline V gene (reference sequence). The CDR3 runs 11 residues. The junction had 2 bases not matched to a gene; V was cut back by 6 bases and J by 3 bases. The CDR3 DNA reads as TGCAGTGCGCGACAGGGCTACGAGCAGTACTTC. Translating gives CSARQGYEQYF.

The chain carries TRBV10-3 and TRBJ2-3; TRBD1 might be the D (6 bases). The germline V gene has CDR1 ENHRY and CDR2 SYGVKD. There are 14 residues in the CDR3. V was trimmed by 6 bases and J by 1 base, leaving 11 bases between them. The CDR3: CAIRRGGGTDTQYF. CDR3 DNA: TGTGCCATCAGGAGAGGGGGTGGCACAGATACGCAGTATTTT.

The chain carries TRBV29-1 and TRBJ1-1; D is ambiguous. Trimming removed 5 bases from V and 3 bases from J, with 10 bases in between. This CDR3 contains 12 residues. Germline CDR1 is SQVTM and CDR2 is ANQGSEA. Here the CDR3 DNA reads TGCAGCGTTTTAAGGTTGGACACTGAAGCTTTCTTT. Translation: CSVLRLDTEAFF.